This T cell receptor (beta chain) was captured by sequencing in a study of technical replicates of blood from several donors. This clone showed up just a few times. The table came from immunoSEQ multiplex PCR; TCRdb's copy has only in-frame clones and leaves some out. The sample has roughly 15,000 clones; more than 75% are singletons. CDR3 length equals 13 residues. Germline V gene lookup returns CDR1 SGHTA and CDR2 FQGNSA. J gave up 5 bases and V 5 bases, and 3 bases lay outside the gene matches. The V gene is TRBV7-2, the J gene TRBJ1-5; 7 bases align to TRBD1. The receptor was isolated from a human donor in good health. Sequenced input: PBMCs. The CDR3 here is CASSGTVYQPQHF. The CDR3 DNA reads as TGTGCCAGCAGCGGGACAGTATATCAGCCCCAGCATTTT.